What follows are 29 T cell receptor beta chains derived from one specimen sequenced in a study of blood T cell repertoires in COVID-19. The assay was immunoSEQ multiplex PCR, and TCRdb's table has in-frame clones only and misses some. Among fewer than 25,000 clones, around 90% were seen once, and the ten largest hold roughly 7.3%. Material for sequencing was peripheral blood. The source is a man between 65 and 79 years old with active COVID-19.

V usage is TRBV30 and J usage is TRBJ2-7; D remains unclear. Trimming took 5 bases from V and 0 from J, leaving 17 bases between them. Looked up from germline, CDR1 is GTSNPN and CDR2 is SVGIG (reference sequence). There are 15 residues in the CDR3. The CDR3 loop is CAWDRRREYSYEQYF. The CDR3 nucleotides read TGTGCCTGGGACCGACGGAGAGAATACTCCTACGAGCAGTACTTC. Supplemented by reference TRBV30 and TRBJ2-7, the full variable domain reads SQTIHQWPATLVQPVGSPLSLECTVEGTSNPNLYWYRQAAGRGLQLLFYSVGIGQISSEVPQNLSASRPQDRQFILSSKKLLLSDSGFYLCAWDRRREYSYEQYFGPGTRLTVT.

The chain has TRBV5-4 and TRBJ2-5, with D perhaps matching TRBD1 (6 bases). The germline V gene encodes CDR1 SGHNT and CDR2 YYREEE (reference sequence). Trimming shortened V by 4 bases and J by 5 bases, and 15 bases separated the two germline ends. The CDR3 has 14 residues. The CDR3 sequence: CASSQNRDIETQYF. Written as DNA, the CDR3 is TGTGCCAGCAGCCAAAACAGGGATATCGAGACCCAGTACTTC.

This chain uses TRBV3-1 (or the pseudogene TRBV3-2) with TRBJ2-6; possibly TRBD2 for D (6 bases). V dropped 4 bases and J dropped 0 bases, with 10 bases sitting between them. The CDR3 is made up of 16 amino acids. The V gene's germline CDR1 is LGHDT and CDR2 YNNKEL (reference sequence). The CDR3 loop reads CASSRLGGSGANVLTF. In nucleotides, the CDR3 is TGTGCCAGCAGCCGGCTCGGGGGCTCTGGGGCCAACGTCCTGACTTTC.

The table lists this clone with a count of one. The chain carries TRBV10-3 and TRBJ2-2; D possibly corresponds to TRBD1 (5 bases). V lost 0 bases and J lost 6, with 5 bases in between. CDR1 and CDR2 (germline): ENHRY, SYGVKD. The CDR3 has 13 amino acids. The CDR3 DNA is TGTGCCATCAGTGAGTCCAGGGCCGGGGAGCTGTTTTTT. Protein: CAISESRAGELFF.

The chain is built from TRBV18 and TRBJ1-5; 7 nucleotides align to TRBD1. This CDR3 comprises 15 residues. The ends lost 5 bases at V and 2 bases at J; junction bases unmatched: 6. CDR1 is KGHSH and CDR2 is LQKENI in the germline V gene. CDR3 in amino acids: CASSMTGTGNQPQHF. DNA of the CDR3: TGTGCCAGCTCAATGACAGGGACCGGCAATCAGCCCCAGCATTTT.

The rearrangement links TRBV6-5 to TRBJ2-1, with 8 bases aligning to TRBD2. CDR1 is MNHEY and CDR2 is SVGAGI in the germline V gene. The trim removed 6 bases at V and 2 bases at J, leaving 3 bases unmatched. The CDR3 covers 14 residues. CDR3 in DNA: TGTGCCAGCAGAACGACTAGCGCCTACAATGAGCAGTTCTTC. This translates into CASRTTSAYNEQFF.

V usage is TRBV5-1 and J usage is TRBJ1-1, with a possible D match to TRBD1 (6 bases). Deletions cut 3 bases from V and 6 bases from J, with 18 bases between. The CDR3 is 15 residues long. CDR1 and CDR2 from the germline V gene are SGHRS and YFSETQ. The CDR3 nucleotides read TGCGCCAGCAGCTCCTATCCGCAGGGGCCCCCTGAAGCTTTCTTT. Translation gives CASSSYPQGPPEAFF.

The chain carries TRBV7-2 and TRBJ2-1, with 9 nucleotides matching TRBD1. The ends lost 1 base at V and 7 bases at J; junction bases unmatched: 8. Germline loops: CDR1 SGHTA, CDR2 FQGNSA. The length of the CDR3 is 16 residues. The CDR3: CASSLELATGGNEQFF. CDR3 nucleotide sequence: TGTGCCAGCAGCTTAGAACTAGCGACAGGGGGGAATGAGCAGTTCTTC.

This chain links TRBV5-1 with TRBJ2-1, with D maybe TRBD2 (6 bases). Germline assignment: CDR1 SGHRS and CDR2 YFSETQ. V was trimmed by 9 bases and J by 8 bases, leaving 21 bases between them. The length of the CDR3 is 14 residues. Written as DNA, the CDR3 is TGCGCCACCAAACCTACCGGGAGTACGGATGAGCAGTTCTTC. Translating it yields CATKPTGSTDEQFF.

J is TRBJ2-1 and V is TRBV5-1, with 11 bases identical to TRBD1. Trimming removed 3 bases from V and 9 bases from J; junction bases left unmatched: 5. CDR3 length: 14 residues. Per germline, CDR1 SGHRS and CDR2 YFSETQ. CDR3 loop: CASSWGQGEGEQFF. CDR3 in DNA: TGCGCCAGCAGCTGGGGACAGGGGGAAGGTGAGCAGTTCTTC.

V gene TRBV7-9 combines with J gene TRBJ1-2, with a possible D match to TRBD1 (5 bases). V lost 5 bases and J lost 5, with 15 bases in between. Per the germline V gene, CDR1 is SEHNR and CDR2 is FQNEAQ (reference sequence). The CDR3 is made up of 14 amino acids. CDR3 in DNA: TGTGCCAGCAGCGTTCTTACAGGAAGTTATGGCTACACCTTC. This sequence encodes CASSVLTGSYGYTF.

The genes are TRBV24-1 and TRBJ2-3, with 9 bases aligning to TRBD1. The CDR3 is made up of 15 amino acids. Per germline, CDR1 KGHDR and CDR2 SFDVKD. Trimming removed 4 bases from V and 5 bases from J; junction bases left unmatched: 6. The CDR3 DNA reads as TGTGCCACCAGTGACCCACAGGGGGCTGGAGATACGCAGTATTTT. Protein sequence: CATSDPQGAGDTQYF.

The chain couples TRBV5-5 to TRBJ2-6, with D tentatively TRBD1 (5 bases). Trimming cost V 0 bases and J 2 bases, with 6 bases left between them. Germline V gene lookup returns CDR1 SGHKS and CDR2 YYEKEE (reference sequence). CDR3 length equals 15 residues. The CDR3 spells CASSLAGTGANVLTF. CDR3 DNA sequence: TGTGCCAGCAGCTTGGCAGGGACTGGGGCCAACGTCCTGACTTTC.

This chain connects TRBV11-2 to TRBJ1-1; 8 positions agree with TRBD1. Germline trimming cut 5 bases from V and 1 base from J; bases unmatched to any gene: 3. Germline V gene data show CDR1 as SGHAT and CDR2 as FQNNGV. This CDR3 contains 14 residues. The CDR3 region is CASSPGTGNTEAFF. The CDR3 nucleotides read TGTGCCAGCAGCCCCGGGACAGGGAACACTGAAGCTTTCTTT.

V gene TRBV30 combines with J gene TRBJ2-7, with 7 bases identical to TRBD2. Germline V gene lookup returns CDR1 GTSNPN and CDR2 SVGIG (reference sequence). V was pared by 0 bases and J by 4 bases, with 3 bases of the junction left unmatched. The CDR3 extends over 13 amino acids. Written as DNA, the CDR3 is TGTGCCTGGAGTGTATGGGGGGGGTACGAGCAGTACTTC. Amino acid sequence: CAWSVWGGYEQYF.

The chain joins TRBV6-5 to TRBJ1-2; 9 bases align to TRBD1. The CDR3 consists of 15 residues. Germline V gene lookup returns CDR1 MNHEY and CDR2 SVGAGI. J gave up 7 bases and V 2 bases, and 8 bases lay outside the gene matches. The CDR3 loop reads CASSYQGTGRGGYTF. The CDR3 bases are TGTGCCAGCAGTTACCAAGGGACAGGGCGAGGTGGCTACACCTTC.

The chain couples TRBV7-7 to TRBJ1-1; D gene ambiguous. The CDR3 is 13 residues long. V lost 2 bases to trimming and J lost 1 base, with 5 bases between them. CDR1 is SSHAT and CDR2 is FNYEAQ in the germline V gene (reference sequence). The CDR3 reads CASSLNWNTEAFF. The DNA of the CDR3 is TGTGCCAGCAGCTTAAACTGGAACACTGAAGCTTTCTTT.

The V gene is TRBV27, the J gene TRBJ2-3; TRBD2 aligns across 15 bases. This CDR3 is built from 18 residues. V was pared by 5 bases and J by 2 bases, with 8 bases of the junction left unmatched. Germline CDR1 reads MNHEY; CDR2 reads SMNVEV (reference sequence). The CDR3 here is CASSRTSGGATSTDTQYF. The CDR3 DNA follows: TGTGCCAGCAGTCGGACTAGCGGGGGGGCCACCTCCACAGATACGCAGTATTTT.

The chain is built from TRBV9 and TRBJ2-5; D is possibly TRBD2 (6 bases). The CDR3 runs to 15 residues. Trimming stripped 0 bases from V and 1 base from J, with 10 bases between. From germline, CDR1 is SGDLS and CDR2 YYNGEE. For the CDR3, the DNA is TGTGCCAGCAGCGTAGATGGTAGCGGCCAAGAGACCCAGTACTTC. Protein: CASSVDGSGQETQYF. The full variable domain, completed using reference TRBV9 and TRBJ2-5, is DSGVTQTPKHLITATGQRVTLRCSPRSGDLSVYWYQQSLDQGLQFLIQYYNGEERAKGNILERFSAQQFPDLHSELNLSSLELGDSALYFCASSVDGSGQETQYFGPGTRLLVL.

The chain employs TRBV5-1 and TRBJ1-4; 7 bases are a match to TRBD1. CDR1 SGHRS and CDR2 YFSETQ come from the germline V gene. Trimming at V came to 0 bases and at J to 8 bases, leaving 7 bases not matched to a gene. The CDR3 loop spans 15 amino acids. The CDR3 region is CASSLGQGGNEKLFF. The CDR3 region has the DNA TGCGCCAGCAGCTTGGGACAGGGAGGCAACGAAAAACTGTTTTTT.

The chain combines TRBV11-2 with TRBJ2-3, with a possible D match to TRBD2 (5 bases). CDR1 and CDR2 (germline): SGHAT, FQNNGV. The CDR3 runs to 13 residues. V lost 1 base, J lost 10 bases, and 12 bases lay in between. CDR3 DNA: TGTGCCAGCAGCTTAGGAGGCGGGCCTGCGCAGTATTTT. This gives the protein CASSLGGGPAQYF.

V usage is TRBV28 and J usage is TRBJ2-1, with 8 bases identical to TRBD1. The CDR3 spans 15 residues. Germline V lookup: CDR1 MDHEN, CDR2 SYDVKM. V lost 4 bases to trimming and J lost 2 bases; unmatched junction nucleotides: 4. The CDR3 reads CASSSRDRPYNEQFF. The CDR3 DNA sequence: TGTGCCAGCAGTTCCCGGGACAGGCCCTACAATGAGCAGTTCTTC.

The V gene is TRBV15, the J gene TRBJ2-1; 8 positions agree with TRBD2. The CDR3 totals 15 residues. CDR1 LNHNV and CDR2 YYDKDF come from the germline V gene (reference sequence). V lost 4 bases and J lost 7; bases outside the gene matches: 9. Written as DNA, the CDR3 is TGTGCCACCAGCACTAATAGCGGGATGGATAATGAGCAGTTCTTC. It codes for CATSTNSGMDNEQFF. Variable domain in full (rest from reference TRBV15 and TRBJ2-1): DAMVIQNPRYQVTQFGKPVTLSCSQTLNHNVMYWYQQKSSQAPKLLFHYYDKDFNNEADTPDNFQSRRPNTSFCFLDIRSPGLGDTAMYLCATSTNSGMDNEQFFGPGTRLTVL.

V is TRBV2 and J is TRBJ2-4; TRBD1 aligns across 11 bases. The V and J ends lost 6 bases and 6 bases, in that order; junction bases with no gene match: 4. Germline V gene sequence: CDR1 SNHLY, CDR2 FYNNEI. The length of the CDR3 is 14 residues. CDR3 residues: CASRADRGLNIQYF. CDR3 sequence (DNA): TGTGCCAGCAGGGCGGACAGGGGGCTAAACATTCAGTACTTC. Full variable domain (remainder filled in from reference TRBV2 and TRBJ2-4): EPEVTQTPSHQVTQMGQEVILRCVPISNHLYFYWYRQILGQKVEFLVSFYNNEISEKSEIFDDQFSVERPDGSNFTLKIRSTKLEDSAMYFCASRADRGLNIQYFGAGTRLSVL.

The chain combines TRBV5-1 with TRBJ1-1; tentatively, D is TRBD1 (6 bases). Trimming pared 0 bases from V and 1 base from J, leaving 10 bases between. From germline, CDR1 is SGHRS and CDR2 YFSETQ. This CDR3 is 15 amino acids long. This chain's CDR3 is CASSLEGHANTEAFF. The CDR3 region has the DNA TGCGCCAGCAGCTTGGAGGGACACGCGAACACTGAAGCTTTCTTT.

V usage is TRBV14 and J usage is TRBJ1-1; D perhaps matches TRBD1 (5 bases). CDR3 length: 14 residues. Germline lookup yields CDR1 SGHDN and CDR2 FVKESK. V lost 4 bases and J 4 bases, leaving 13 bases between the germline ends. DNA of the CDR3: TGTGCCAGCAGCCCCAACGGAGGGGCCACTGAAGCTTTCTTT. Its protein product is CASSPNGGATEAFF. Variable domain in full (rest from reference TRBV14 and TRBJ1-1): EAGVTQFPSHSVIEKGQTVTLRCDPISGHDNLYWYRRVMGKEIKFLLHFVKESKQDESGMPNNRFLAERTGGTYSTLKVQPAELEDSGVYFCASSPNGGATEAFFGQGTRLTVV.

CDR3 in DNA: TGTGCCAGCTCACCATCGAACAGACCAGCCTACGAGCAGTACTTC. Its protein is CASSPSNRPAYEQYF. This sequence joins TRBV18 and TRBJ2-7; the D is unclear. V lost 2 bases and J 2 bases, leaving 13 bases between the germline ends. The CDR3 has 15 amino acids. Germline-derived CDR1 and CDR2 are KGHSH and LQKENI.

The rearrangement uses TRBV28 and TRBJ2-7; 10 bases are a match to TRBD2. The germline CDR1 and CDR2 sequences are MDHEN and SYDVKM. The CDR3 consists of 14 residues. The V segment lost 8 bases and the J segment 4 bases; nucleotides outside the gene matches: 8. The CDR3 bases are TGTGCCAGCCAGCTAGCGGGAGAGGGTTACGAGCAGTACTTC. It codes for CASQLAGEGYEQYF.

The table lists this clone with a count of one. V and J are TRBV6-5 and TRBJ1-1, with 8 bases identical to TRBD1. The CDR3 loop spans 14 amino acids. V shed 7 bases, J shed 0 bases, and the junction held 4 bases outside the gene matches. In germline, CDR1 is MNHEY, CDR2 SVGAGI. The CDR3 spells CASNPTGVNTEAFF. The CDR3 nucleotides read TGTGCCAGCAACCCGACAGGGGTGAACACTGAAGCTTTCTTT.